This TCR beta chain emerged from a study of identical twins. TCRdb re-analysed the 5' RACE reads in MiXCR, keeping a single row per CDR3 protein. The sample has some 790,000 distinct CDR3 sequences; about 20% are singletons. Germline loops: CDR1 MNHNS, CDR2 SASEGT. This CDR3 contains 14 residues. V trimming: 5 bases; J trimming: 0 bases; junction bases outside the gene matches: 3. These data also featured in a second study, about T cells expressing NK-cell markers. Per that study: The TCR beta repertoires originated in sorted CD3+CD56+NKG2C+, CD3+CD56+NKG2C- and CD3+CD56-NKG2C+ T cells. Whether expanded NKG2C-expressing T cell clones recognize HCMV is unknown.

J is TRBJ1-2 and V is TRBV6-1, with TRBD1 matching 7 bases. This TCR derives from a woman aged 18 to 35 in good health. Sequencing was done on a sample of PBMCs. In DNA form, the CDR3 reads TGTGCCAGCAGTACCGGGACAGCTAACTATGGCTACACCTTC. It codes for CASSTGTANYGYTF.